The 14 T cell receptor beta chains presented below share a single source sample, sequenced in a study of OX40 agonist ivuxolimab in advanced cancers. Libraries came from the immunoSEQ multiplex PCR assay. TCRdb limited this immuneACCESS table to in-frame rearrangements with V and J called. A share of clones is missing; checked studies link under half to unresolved V genes, and the rest is unexplained. In all, the sample holds over 60,000 clones, and roughly 87% of those were seen once. Around 2.2% of the sample is taken by the ten largest. The source was CD4+ or CD8+ T cells sorted from blood, collected in a trial of the OX40 agonist ivuxolimab. Source of these receptors: an adult with an advanced solid tumor such as melanoma, head and neck, liver or kidney cancer.

About this clone itself: The sample carries other DNA sequences with the same CDR3. V usage is TRBV6-1 and J usage is TRBJ1-3, with 7 bases identical to TRBD1. This CDR3 has 15 amino acids. The V gene's germline CDR1 is MNHNS and CDR2 SASEGT. The J segment lost 0 bases and the V segment lost 4 bases, leaving 3 bases of the junction unmatched. As DNA, the CDR3 is TGTGCCAGCAGTGTGACAGGGACCTCTGGAAACACCATATATTTT. This sequence encodes CASSVTGTSGNTIYF.

The chain links TRBV28 to TRBJ2-7; D call uncertain. Germline V gene data show CDR1 as MDHEN and CDR2 as SYDVKM. V was shortened by 9 bases and J by 0 bases, with 9 bases between the two germline ends. The CDR3 runs 12 residues. The DNA of the CDR3 is TGTGCCAGTTCGGTGAGCTCCTACGAGCAGTACTTC. Protein sequence: CASSVSSYEQYF. Looking up the rest from reference TRBV28 and TRBJ2-7 gives the full variable domain: DVKVTQSSRYLVKRTGEKVFLECVQDMDHENMFWYRQDPGLGLRLIYFSYDVKMKEKGDIPEGYSVSREKKERFSLILESASTNQTSMYLCASSVSSYEQYFGPGTRLTVT.

The chain carries TRBV5-6 and TRBJ2-6; 7 bases are a match to TRBD1. Losses at the gene ends were 0 bases for V and 0 bases for J; bases not matched to a gene: 9. The length of the CDR3 is 19 residues. Germline-derived CDR1 and CDR2 are SGHDT and YYEEEE. DNA for the CDR3: TGTGCCAGCAGCTTGGCCCCAGGGGGTTTTTTCTCTGGGGCCAACGTCCTGACTTTC. Amino acid sequence: CASSLAPGGFFSGANVLTF. Complete variable domain (other parts from reference TRBV5-6 and TRBJ2-6): DAGVTQSPTHLIKTRGQQVTLRCSPKSGHDTVSWYQQALGQGPQFIFQYYEEEERQRGNFPDRFSGHQFPNYSSELNVNALLLGDSALYLCASSLAPGGFFSGANVLTFGAGSRLTVL.

The CDR3 bases are TGTGCCAGCAGTCTACAACCCAGTTCCGGGGAGCTGTTTTTT. The encoded protein is CASSLQPSSGELFF. V and J are TRBV11-3 and TRBJ2-2; no clear D gene. Germline V gives CDR1 SGHNT, CDR2 YENEEA. This CDR3 spans 14 amino acids. The V end was cut by 6 bases, the J end by 6 bases, with 14 bases between.

The rearrangement joins TRBV7-2 to TRBJ1-3, with TRBD1 matching over 7 bases. Germline V gene sequence: CDR1 SGHTA, CDR2 FQGNSA. This CDR3 contains 15 residues. The trim removed 1 base at V and 9 bases at J, leaving 9 bases unmatched. CDR3 residues: CASSLGTGKGSTIYF. The DNA for the CDR3 is TGTGCCAGCAGCTTAGGGACAGGAAAGGGATCCACCATATATTTT.

This chain uses TRBV11-2 with TRBJ1-4; D not resolved. This CDR3 has 16 amino acids. Germline V CDR1 and CDR2: SGHAT, FQNNGV. Trimming cost V 4 bases and J 0 bases, with 12 bases left between them. DNA for the CDR3: TGTGCCAGCAGCTCAGAGATGTCTGCAACTAATGAAAAACTGTTTTTT. It translates to CASSSEMSATNEKLFF.

The rearrangement links TRBV19 to TRBJ1-2; D gene unclear. The CDR3 loop spans 15 amino acids. The ends were cut back, 7 bases at V and 6 bases at J, with 21 bases in the middle. CDR1 and CDR2 from the germline V gene are LNHDA and SQIVND (reference sequence). Here the CDR3 reads CASTRQLKIEDGYTF. In DNA form, the CDR3 reads TGTGCCAGTACGCGGCAGCTAAAAATTGAAGATGGCTACACCTTC.

CDR3 bases: TGTGCCAGCAGCCCTAGGGGTGAGGGGGCCGTCGAGCAGTACTTC. Protein: CASSPRGEGAVEQYF. This chain connects TRBV7-9 to TRBJ2-7; 7 bases fit TRBD1. Germline trimming cut 5 bases from V and 6 bases from J; bases unmatched to any gene: 13. This CDR3 has 15 amino acids. Germline lookup yields CDR1 SEHNR and CDR2 FQNEAQ (reference sequence).

Here the CDR3 DNA reads TGTGCCTGGAGGCGAGGGAGTGGAGACACCGGGGAGCTGTTTTTT. Encoded protein: CAWRRGSGDTGELFF. The chain carries TRBV30 and TRBJ2-2, with a weak D call TRBD2 (5 bases). The V end lost 3 bases, the J end lost 3 bases, and 14 bases lay between the germline ends. This CDR3 has 15 amino acids. The V gene's germline CDR1 is GTSNPN and CDR2 SVGIG (reference sequence).

This clone was recorded a few times. The gene calls are TRBV5-4 and TRBJ1-2; the match to TRBD1 covers 10 bases. This CDR3 has 15 residues. With V trimmed by 0 bases and J by 3 bases, 2 bases remained unmatched. Germline CDR1 SGHNT, CDR2 YYREEE (reference sequence). The CDR3 DNA reads as TGTGCCAGCAGCTTGGGGGGGACAGGGGACTATGGCTACACCTTC. Translated, it gives CASSLGGTGDYGYTF.

The chain carries TRBV19 and TRBJ1-5; no clear D gene. V was shortened by 8 bases and J by 1 base, with 9 bases between the two germline ends. Germline V lookup: CDR1 LNHDA, CDR2 SQIVND (reference sequence). The CDR3 loop spans 13 amino acids. CDR3 residues: CASARESNQPQHF. Here the CDR3 DNA reads TGTGCCAGTGCCCGGGAGAGCAATCAGCCCCAGCATTTT.

V gene TRBV11-3 combines with J gene TRBJ1-1, with a tentative D call TRBD1 (5 bases). Germline-derived CDR1 and CDR2 are SGHNT and YENEEA. There are 14 residues in the CDR3. Trimming removed 2 bases at V and 3 bases at J, with 10 bases between. For the CDR3, the DNA is TGTGCCAGCAGCTTATGGGCCAGGGACACTGAAGCTTTCTTT. It yields the protein CASSLWARDTEAFF. Drawing the rest from reference TRBV11-3 and TRBJ1-1, the complete variable domain is EAGVVQSPRYKIIEKKQPVAFWCNPISGHNTLYWYLQNLGQGPELLIRYENEEAVDDSQLPKDRFSAERLKGVDSTLKIQPAELGDSAVYLCASSLWARDTEAFFGQGTRLTVV.

The chain uses TRBV28 and TRBJ1-5; 8 bases agree with TRBD1. CDR1 and CDR2 (germline): MDHEN, SYDVKM. The ends lost 6 bases at V and 4 bases at J; junction bases unmatched: 8. The CDR3 totals 15 residues. The CDR3 DNA sequence: TGTGCCAGCAGCCAACAGGGGGGCGGTAATCAGCCCCAGCATTTT. This gives the protein CASSQQGGGNQPQHF.

The rearrangement joins TRBV7-8 to TRBJ1-2; 8 nucleotides line up with TRBD1. Germline lookup yields CDR1 SGHVS and CDR2 FQNEAQ. V shed 3 bases, J shed 2 bases, and the junction held 2 bases outside the gene matches. The CDR3 contains 14 residues. CDR3 sequence (DNA): TGTGCCAGCAGCTTGACAGGGGAGAACTATGGCTACACCTTC. Translation gives CASSLTGENYGYTF. The full variable domain, with the rest looked up from reference TRBV7-8 and TRBJ1-2, is GAGVSQSPRYKVAKRGQDVALRCDPISGHVSLFWYQQALGQGPEFLTYFQNEAQLDKSGLPSDRFFAERPEGSVSTLKIQRTQQEDSAVYLCASSLTGENYGYTFGSGTRLTVV.